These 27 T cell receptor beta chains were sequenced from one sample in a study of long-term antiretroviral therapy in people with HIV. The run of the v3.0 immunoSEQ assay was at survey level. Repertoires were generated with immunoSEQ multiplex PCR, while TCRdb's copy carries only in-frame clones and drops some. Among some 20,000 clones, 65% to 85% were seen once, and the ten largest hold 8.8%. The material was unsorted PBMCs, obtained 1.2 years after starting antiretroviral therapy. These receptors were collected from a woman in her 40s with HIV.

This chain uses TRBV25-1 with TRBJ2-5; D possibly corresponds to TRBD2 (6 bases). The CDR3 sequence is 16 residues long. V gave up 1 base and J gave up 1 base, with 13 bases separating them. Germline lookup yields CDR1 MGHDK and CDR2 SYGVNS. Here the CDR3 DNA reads TGTGCCAGCAGTGAATCGGAGGGACCTGTCCAAGAGACCCAGTACTTC. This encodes CASSESEGPVQETQYF.

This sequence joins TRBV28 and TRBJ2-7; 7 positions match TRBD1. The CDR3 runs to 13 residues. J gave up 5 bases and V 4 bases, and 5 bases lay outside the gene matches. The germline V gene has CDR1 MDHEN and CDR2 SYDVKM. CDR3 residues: CASSYRGANEQYF. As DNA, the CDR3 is TGTGCCAGCAGTTACAGGGGCGCCAACGAGCAGTACTTC.

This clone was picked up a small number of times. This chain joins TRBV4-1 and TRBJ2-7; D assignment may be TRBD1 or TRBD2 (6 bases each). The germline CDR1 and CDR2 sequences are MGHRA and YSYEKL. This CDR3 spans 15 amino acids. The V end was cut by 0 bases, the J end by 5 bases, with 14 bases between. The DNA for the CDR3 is TGCGCCAGCAGCCAAGACGAGGGGGGCTTTGACGAGCAGTACTTC. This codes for CASSQDEGGFDEQYF.

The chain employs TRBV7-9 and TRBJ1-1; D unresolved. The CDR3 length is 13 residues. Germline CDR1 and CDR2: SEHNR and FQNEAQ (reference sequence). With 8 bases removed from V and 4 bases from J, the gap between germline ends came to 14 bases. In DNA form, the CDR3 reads TGTGCCAGCTATTGGCCGATGGGCACTGAAGCTTTCTTT. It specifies CASYWPMGTEAFF. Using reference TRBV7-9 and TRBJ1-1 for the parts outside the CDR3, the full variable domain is DTGVSQNPRHKITKRGQNVTFRCDPISEHNRLYWYRQTLGQGPEFLTYFQNEAQLEKSRLLSDRFSAERPKGSFSTLEIQRTEQGDSAMYLCASYWPMGTEAFFGQGTRLTVV.

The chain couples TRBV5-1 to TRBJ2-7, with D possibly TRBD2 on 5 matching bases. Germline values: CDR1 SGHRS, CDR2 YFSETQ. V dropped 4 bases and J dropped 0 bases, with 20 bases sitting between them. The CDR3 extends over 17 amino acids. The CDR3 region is CASSPKQELVSSYEQYF. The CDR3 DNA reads TGCGCCAGCAGCCCGAAGCAAGAACTAGTTTCCTCCTACGAGCAGTACTTC. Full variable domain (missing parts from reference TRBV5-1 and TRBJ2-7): KAGVTQTPRYLIKTRGQQVTLSCSPISGHRSVSWYQQTPGQGLQFLFEYFSETQRNKGNFPGRFSGRQFSNSRSEMNVSTLELGDSALYLCASSPKQELVSSYEQYFGPGTRLTVT.

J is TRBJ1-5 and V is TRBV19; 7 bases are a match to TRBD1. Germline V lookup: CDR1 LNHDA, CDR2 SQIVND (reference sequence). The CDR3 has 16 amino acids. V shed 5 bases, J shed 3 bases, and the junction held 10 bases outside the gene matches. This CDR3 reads CASSGRGPFSNQPQHF. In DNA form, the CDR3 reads TGTGCCAGTAGTGGGAGGGGGCCTTTCTCCAATCAGCCCCAGCATTTT.

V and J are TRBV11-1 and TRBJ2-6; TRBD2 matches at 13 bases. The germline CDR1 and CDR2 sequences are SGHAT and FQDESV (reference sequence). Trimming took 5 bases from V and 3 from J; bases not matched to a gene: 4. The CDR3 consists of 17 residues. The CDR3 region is CASSLGLAGVGANVLTF. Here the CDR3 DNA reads TGTGCCAGCAGCCTCGGACTAGCGGGAGTTGGGGCCAACGTCCTGACTTTC.

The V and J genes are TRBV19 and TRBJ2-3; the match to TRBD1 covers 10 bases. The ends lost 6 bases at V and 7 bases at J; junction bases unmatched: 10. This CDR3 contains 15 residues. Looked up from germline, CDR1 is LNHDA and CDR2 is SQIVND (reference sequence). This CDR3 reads CASSSPGQGKYTQYF. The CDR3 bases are TGTGCCAGTAGCTCACCGGGACAGGGGAAGTATACGCAGTATTTT.

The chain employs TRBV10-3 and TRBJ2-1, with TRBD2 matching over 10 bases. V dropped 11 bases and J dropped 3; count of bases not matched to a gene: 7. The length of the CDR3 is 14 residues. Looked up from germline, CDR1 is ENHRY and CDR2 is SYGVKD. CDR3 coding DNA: TGTGCCTCTGCCGGGACTAGCGTCTACAATGAGCAGTTCTTC. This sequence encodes CASAGTSVYNEQFF.

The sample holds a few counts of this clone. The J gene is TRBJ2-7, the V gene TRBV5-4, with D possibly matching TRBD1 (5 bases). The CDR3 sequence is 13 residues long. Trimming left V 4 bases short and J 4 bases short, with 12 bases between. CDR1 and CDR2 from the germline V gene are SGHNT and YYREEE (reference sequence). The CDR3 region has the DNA TGTGCCAGCAGCCTGCAGGGCGCGTACGAGCAGTACTTC. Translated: CASSLQGAYEQYF.

CDR3 in DNA: TGTGCCAGCAGCAACGTTGGGACTATCCGCCAAGAGACCCAGTACTTC. It is translated as CASSNVGTIRQETQYF. This chain joins TRBV7-2 and TRBJ2-5; 7 bases map to TRBD2. The CDR3 is made up of 16 amino acids. V was pared by 5 bases and J by 1 base, with 10 bases of the junction left unmatched. Germline assignment: CDR1 SGHTA and CDR2 FQGNSA.

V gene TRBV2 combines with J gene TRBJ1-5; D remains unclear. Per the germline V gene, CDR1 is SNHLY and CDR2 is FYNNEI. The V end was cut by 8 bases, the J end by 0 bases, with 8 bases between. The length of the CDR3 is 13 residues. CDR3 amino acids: CASGDYSNQPQHF. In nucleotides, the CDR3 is TGTGCCAGCGGCGACTATAGCAATCAGCCCCAGCATTTT.

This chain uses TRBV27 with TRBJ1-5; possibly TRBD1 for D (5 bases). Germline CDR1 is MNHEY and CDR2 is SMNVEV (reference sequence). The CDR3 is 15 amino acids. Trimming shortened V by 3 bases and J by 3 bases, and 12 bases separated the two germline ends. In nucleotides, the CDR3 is TGTGCCAGCAGTTTGGTAGGGGATATCAATCAGCCCCAGCATTTT. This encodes CASSLVGDINQPQHF.

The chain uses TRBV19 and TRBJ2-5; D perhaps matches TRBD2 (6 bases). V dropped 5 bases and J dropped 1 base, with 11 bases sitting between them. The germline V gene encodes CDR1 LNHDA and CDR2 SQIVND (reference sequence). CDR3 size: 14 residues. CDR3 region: CASSASGVQETQYF. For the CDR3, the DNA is TGTGCCAGTAGTGCCTCGGGGGTCCAAGAGACCCAGTACTTC.

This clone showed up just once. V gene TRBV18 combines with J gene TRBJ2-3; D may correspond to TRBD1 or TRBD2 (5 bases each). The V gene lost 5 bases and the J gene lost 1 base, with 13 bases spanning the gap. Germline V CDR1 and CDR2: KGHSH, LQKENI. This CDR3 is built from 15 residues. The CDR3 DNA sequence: TGTGCCAGCTCAAGGGGAGAATCTGGCACAGATACGCAGTATTTT. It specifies CASSRGESGTDTQYF.

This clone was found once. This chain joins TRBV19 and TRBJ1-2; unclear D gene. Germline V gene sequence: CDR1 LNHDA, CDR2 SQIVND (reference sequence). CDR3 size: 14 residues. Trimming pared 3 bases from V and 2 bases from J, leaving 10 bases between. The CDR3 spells CASSIGISNYGYTF. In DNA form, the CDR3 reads TGTGCCAGTAGTATTGGGATTTCCAACTATGGCTACACCTTC.

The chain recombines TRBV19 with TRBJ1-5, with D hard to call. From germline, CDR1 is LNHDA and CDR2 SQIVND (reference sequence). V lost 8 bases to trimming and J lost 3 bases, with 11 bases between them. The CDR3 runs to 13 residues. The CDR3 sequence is CASGWGNNQPQHF. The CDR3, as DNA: TGTGCCAGTGGGTGGGGTAACAATCAGCCCCAGCATTTT. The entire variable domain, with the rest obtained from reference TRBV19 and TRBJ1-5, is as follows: DGGITQSPKYLFRKEGQNVTLSCEQNLNHDAMYWYRQDPGQGLRLIYYSQIVNDFQKGDIAEGYSVSREKKESFPLTVTSAQKNPTAFYLCASGWGNNQPQHFGDGTRLSIL.

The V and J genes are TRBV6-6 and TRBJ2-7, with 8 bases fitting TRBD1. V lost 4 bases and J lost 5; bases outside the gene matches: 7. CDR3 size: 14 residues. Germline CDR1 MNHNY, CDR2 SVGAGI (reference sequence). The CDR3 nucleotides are TGTGCCAGCAGTTTCCGACAGGGGATGAACGAGCAGTACTTC. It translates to CASSFRQGMNEQYF.

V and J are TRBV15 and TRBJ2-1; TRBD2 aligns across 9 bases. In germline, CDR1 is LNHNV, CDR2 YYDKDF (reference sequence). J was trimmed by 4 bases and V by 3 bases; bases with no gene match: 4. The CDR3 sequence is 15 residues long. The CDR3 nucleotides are TGTGCCACCAGCAGTGGGACTAGCAGTTACAATGAGCAGTTCTTC. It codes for CATSSGTSSYNEQFF. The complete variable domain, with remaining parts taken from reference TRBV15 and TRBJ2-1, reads DAMVIQNPRYQVTQFGKPVTLSCSQTLNHNVMYWYQQKSSQAPKLLFHYYDKDFNNEADTPDNFQSRRPNTSFCFLDIRSPGLGDTAMYLCATSSGTSSYNEQFFGPGTRLTVL.

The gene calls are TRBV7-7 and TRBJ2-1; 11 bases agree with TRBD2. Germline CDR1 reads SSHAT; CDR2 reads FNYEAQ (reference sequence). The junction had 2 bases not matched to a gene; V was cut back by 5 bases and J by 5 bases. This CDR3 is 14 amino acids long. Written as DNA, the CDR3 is TGTGCCAGCAGCAAGGGACTAGCGGACAATGAGCAGTTCTTC. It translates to CASSKGLADNEQFF.

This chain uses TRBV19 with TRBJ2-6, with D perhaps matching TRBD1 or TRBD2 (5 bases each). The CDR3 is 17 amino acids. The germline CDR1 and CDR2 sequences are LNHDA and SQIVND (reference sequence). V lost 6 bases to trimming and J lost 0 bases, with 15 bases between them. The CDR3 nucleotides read TGTGCCAGTAGCCTAACGGGGCAGGGCTCTGGGGCCAACGTCCTGACTTTC. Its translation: CASSLTGQGSGANVLTF.

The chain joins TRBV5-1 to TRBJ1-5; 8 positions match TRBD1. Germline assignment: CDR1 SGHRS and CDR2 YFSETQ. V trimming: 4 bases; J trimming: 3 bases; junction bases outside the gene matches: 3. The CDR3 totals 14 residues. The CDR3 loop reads CASSTGQANQPQHF. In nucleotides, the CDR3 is TGCGCCAGCAGCACGGGACAGGCCAATCAGCCCCAGCATTTT.

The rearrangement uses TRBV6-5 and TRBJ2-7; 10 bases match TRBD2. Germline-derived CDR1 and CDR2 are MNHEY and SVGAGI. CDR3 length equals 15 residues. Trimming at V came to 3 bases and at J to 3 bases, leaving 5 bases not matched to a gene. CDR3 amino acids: CASSYTLAGGYEQYF. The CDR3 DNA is TGTGCCAGCAGTTATACCTTAGCGGGAGGCTACGAGCAGTACTTC.

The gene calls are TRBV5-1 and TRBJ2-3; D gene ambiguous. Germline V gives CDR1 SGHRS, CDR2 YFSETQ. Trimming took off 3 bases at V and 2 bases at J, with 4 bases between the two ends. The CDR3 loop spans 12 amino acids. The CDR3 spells CASSSNTDTQYF. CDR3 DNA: TGCGCCAGCAGCTCGAACACAGATACGCAGTATTTT.

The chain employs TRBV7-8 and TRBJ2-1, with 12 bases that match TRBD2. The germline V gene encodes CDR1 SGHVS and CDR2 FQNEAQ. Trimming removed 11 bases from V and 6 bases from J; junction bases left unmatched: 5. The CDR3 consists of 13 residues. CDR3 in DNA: TGTGCCGGACGACTAGCGGGAGCCAATGAGCAGTTCTTC. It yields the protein CAGRLAGANEQFF.

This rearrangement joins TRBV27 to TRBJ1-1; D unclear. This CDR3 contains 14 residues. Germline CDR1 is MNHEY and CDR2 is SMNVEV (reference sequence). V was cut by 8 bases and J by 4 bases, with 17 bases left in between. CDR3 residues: CASSPGVSATEAFF. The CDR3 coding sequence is TGTGCCAGCTCCCCGGGAGTTTCGGCCACTGAAGCTTTCTTT.

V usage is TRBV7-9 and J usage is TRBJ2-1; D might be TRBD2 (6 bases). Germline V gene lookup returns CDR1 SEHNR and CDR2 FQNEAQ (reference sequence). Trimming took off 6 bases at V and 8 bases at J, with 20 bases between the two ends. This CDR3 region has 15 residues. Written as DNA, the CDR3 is TGTGCCAGCAGTCGGGAGCTCTCCCGCGTAGATGAGCAGTTCTTC. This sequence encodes CASSRELSRVDEQFF.